The source of this T cell receptor (beta chain) is a study of blood T cell repertoires in COVID-19. About the research overall: Acute and convalescent COVID-19 specimens originated in the United States, Italy and Spain. Sources were T cells, B-cell-depleted T cells, or PBMCs; the material itself was cDNA or gDNA.

In the source study's methods: It was from reference gene primer amplification that nucleated cell counts were estimated. Only in-frame clones appear in the TCRdb table, and some are missing; sequencing was by immunoSEQ multiplex PCR. For V, J and clone size, that table is used; D and trimming come from the DNA. The table shows fewer than 500,000 clones, with 70% to 90% occurring only once. In germline, CDR1 is SGHAT, CDR2 FQNNGV. Trimming removed 5 bases from V and 4 bases from J, with 18 bases in between. This CDR3 region has 16 residues. The specimen was peripheral blood. The TCR comes from a woman aged 25 to 39 with active or convalescent COVID-19. The chain uses TRBV11-2 and TRBJ2-1; a possible D gene is TRBD2 (6 bases). The CDR3, as DNA: TGTGCCAGCAGCCCCCCGCCGTCTAGCGAATACAATGAGCAGTTCTTC. Translated, it gives CASSPPPSSEYNEQFF.